The TCR beta chain described here comes from a study of OX40 agonist ivuxolimab in advanced cancers. The wider study: Aged about 23 to 90 with a mean of approximately 57 years, they were roughly 83% male. Study-wide results and limits: CD4+ and CD8+ T cells in blood underwent clonal expansion by week 6 at 0.1 to 3.0 mg/kg. The investigators did not determine what antigen specificity the expanded peripheral T cells had.

The CDR3 is 15 residues long. The V end was cut by 0 bases, the J end by 4 bases, with 12 bases between. The germline CDR1 and CDR2 sequences are SGDLS and YYNGEE. This clone was detected a few times. Its matching antigen is unknown. The data were produced by immunoSEQ multiplex PCR, yet TCRdb's version contains in-frame clones alone and is incomplete. This table has fewer than 45,000 clones, roughly four fifths appearing once. This receptor was obtained from an adult with an advanced solid tumor such as melanoma, head and neck, liver or kidney cancer. This chain uses TRBV9 with TRBJ2-3; weak D call: TRBD2 (5 bases). This specimen was CD4+ or CD8+ T cells sorted from blood, taken in a trial of the OX40 agonist ivuxolimab. The CDR3 region is CASSVGPGSSDTQYF. CDR3 nucleotides: TGTGCCAGCAGCGTAGGGCCGGGATCATCAGATACGCAGTATTTT.